The present T cell receptor beta chain was sequenced within a study of radiotherapy plus CTLA-4 blockade in lung cancer. Only in-frame clones appear in the TCRdb table, and some are missing; sequencing was by immunoSEQ multiplex PCR. The sample lists tens of thousands of clones; about four fifths were seen once. CDR3 size: 14 residues. Per germline, CDR1 GTSNPN and CDR2 SVGIG (reference sequence). The V and J ends lost 4 bases and 4 bases respectively, with 16 bases between them. The chain couples TRBV30 to TRBJ1-1; possibly TRBD1 for D (6 bases). The clonotype originates from a human donor with non-small cell lung cancer that progressed on radiotherapy plus ipilimumab. Specimen: peripheral blood, collected from a patient treated with radiotherapy plus ipilimumab. CDR3 loop: CAWILRGRRTEAFF. CDR3 sequence (DNA): TGTGCCTGGATACTCAGGGGCCGCCGCACTGAAGCTTTCTTT. Looking up the rest from reference TRBV30 and TRBJ1-1 gives the full variable domain: SQTIHQWPATLVQPVGSPLSLECTVEGTSNPNLYWYRQAAGRGLQLLFYSVGIGQISSEVPQNLSASRPQDRQFILSSKKLLLSDSGFYLCAWILRGRRTEAFFGQGTRLTVV.